Shown below are 5 T cell receptor beta chains from a single sample sequenced in a study of T cell responses to AZD1222 COVID-19 vaccine. TCRdb keeps only in-frame clones here, not all; method: immunoSEQ multiplex PCR. Here the sample spans 100,000 to 150,000 clones, more than 70% being singletons. The sequences come from peripheral blood, collected 28 days after the second AZD1222 dose. Every receptor here comes from an adult who received the AZD1222 COVID-19 vaccine.

The rearrangement joins TRBV30 to TRBJ1-2; no clear D gene. Germline V gene lookup returns CDR1 GTSNPN and CDR2 SVGIG (reference sequence). V was pared by 3 bases and J by 2 bases, with 10 bases between. This CDR3 comprises 13 residues. This CDR3 reads CAWSTGRNYGYTF. The DNA of the CDR3 is TGTGCCTGGAGCACGGGCAGGAACTATGGCTACACCTTC. Using reference TRBV30 and TRBJ1-2 for the parts outside the CDR3, the full variable domain is SQTIHQWPATLVQPVGSPLSLECTVEGTSNPNLYWYRQAAGRGLQLLFYSVGIGQISSEVPQNLSASRPQDRQFILSSKKLLLSDSGFYLCAWSTGRNYGYTFGSGTRLTVV.

As DNA, the CDR3 is TGTGCCAGCAGCCAAGTTACCGGGGAAGGCTACGAGCAGTACTTC. The encoded protein is CASSQVTGEGYEQYF. The chain carries TRBV3-1 (or the pseudogene TRBV3-2) and TRBJ2-7, with D possibly TRBD2 on 5 matching bases. CDR3 length: 15 residues. CDR1 and CDR2 (germline): LGHDT, YNNKEL (reference sequence). Trimming took 1 base from V and 3 from J, leaving 13 bases between them.

This clone was observed a few times. The V and J genes are TRBV11-1 and TRBJ2-1; D may be TRBD1 (6 bases). Germline CDR1 reads SGHAT; CDR2 reads FQDESV (reference sequence). V gave up 6 bases and J gave up 0 bases, with 12 bases separating them. The CDR3 covers 15 residues. DNA of the CDR3: TGTGCCAGCAGATCACAGGACAGCTCCTACAATGAGCAGTTCTTC. Encoded protein: CASRSQDSSYNEQFF.

The rearrangement links TRBV6-4 to TRBJ1-2; 10 bases line up with TRBD1. CDR1 is MRHNA, CDR2 SNTAGT, per germline. The junction had 4 bases not matched to a gene; V was cut back by 3 bases and J by 3 bases. The CDR3 consists of 15 residues. The CDR3 protein is CASSESGQGYYGYTF. The DNA for the CDR3 is TGTGCCAGCAGTGAGTCGGGACAGGGGTACTATGGCTACACCTTC.

The chain has TRBV27 and TRBJ1-6; D is perhaps TRBD1 (6 bases). The V end was cut by 2 bases, the J end by 13 bases, with 21 bases between. The germline V gene encodes CDR1 MNHEY and CDR2 SMNVEV (reference sequence). The CDR3 contains 16 residues. The CDR3, as DNA: TGTGCCAGCAGTTTACTTCGGGACACCTCTAATCGGCCCCTCCACTTT. Encoded protein: CASSLLRDTSNRPLHF.